This entry features one T cell receptor (beta chain) sequence. Its antigen is still unknown. Base qualities are missing; no much larger clone stands one base away. This sample is part of a study of shared clonotypes between healthy human individuals (dated by TCRdb to the early 2020s). With respect to the entire study: Two women and a few men aged 18 to 49 years were included in the cohort. Per donor, three plates each were used for CD4 naive and CD4 memory, two for CD8 naive, and one for CD8 memory. Blood TCR repertoires of roughly five healthy adults were deeply sequenced to estimate repertoire size and the extent of clonotype sharing between individuals. Different laboratories and diverse techniques were used to prepare libraries and sequence TCR repertoires, to increase sequencing depth and limit assay-specific biases. Leukapheresis yielded between about 0.94 and 8.9 billion PBMCs per donor. What the authors observed across the whole study: Sampling was restricted to blood, and TCR repertoires in tissue are likely to differ from TCR repertoires in blood. Sharing across a few donors was observed for about 5% of naive CD4, around 3.5% of naive CD8, over 2% of memory CD4, and less than 0.45% of memory CD8 clonotypes. Estimated clonotype richness was generally larger for naive than for memory subsets. Rarefaction of sorted-subset datasets indicated incomplete sequencing despite the large sequencing depth. Because the study included only a small number of donors, the genetic and exposure-history diversity represented was limited. Pairwise subsampling indicated that sequencing depth was expected to affect the degree of clonotype sharing among donors. Compared with non-shared clonotypes, clonotypes shared by all four sorted-subset donors had higher generation probabilities.

TCR CDR3 regions were amplified from genomic DNA by multiplex PCR using the deep immunoSEQ assay. Genomic DNA extracted from each cell subset was distributed evenly over all wells of several immunoSEQ 96-well plates, and each plate served as one replicate. For sorted subsets, about 210 ng of genomic DNA, equivalent to about 30,000 T cell genomes, went into each replicate PCR. Purified libraries were quantified with a Qubit 3.0 fluorometer, sized on a Bioanalyzer 2100, and re-quantified with the KAPA Library Quantification kit. A separate single-read 150-cycle Illumina NextSeq 550 flow cell was used to sequence each immunoSEQ 96-well plate. The authors' pipeline ran thus. Because the immunoSEQ output included only junctional sequences and no quality scores, the filtering could not be the same as the filtering used for full-length reads. To assign V/J genes and CDR3, sequences were annotated using PyIR, a Python wrapper for IgBLAST v1.9, with IMGT germline references. Reads with weak V/J assignments (E-value above 1e-6), missing CDR3, stop codons, out-of-frame junctions, or ambiguous translated residues were removed. V3J clonotypes were defined as sequences sharing an identical inferred V gene, J gene, and CDR3 amino acid sequence. Percentage overlap between repertoires was computed as shared unique clonotypes divided by the size of the smaller repertoire. Repertoire richness was assessed with RTK rarefaction, the Chao1 estimator, and Recon v2.1 estimates of unobserved clonotypes. OLGA was used to compute generation probabilities for all TCRbeta clonotypes that the gDNA method yielded from a handful of donors. The immuneACCESS repertoire file appears here via TCRdb, limited to in-frame rearrangements. These files lack a portion of the clones; in checked studies, under half of the deficit traces to unresolved V genes, and the cause of the others is not known. The V and J calls and clone size come from that table; D and trimming were worked out from the DNA. This sample comprises 980,000 or so clones, approximately 80% of them detected only once. The ten largest clonotypes hold approximately 1.5% of the sample.

The CDR3 covers 14 residues, taking in both the cysteine and the phenylalanine. The entry retains the CDR3 DNA only, 42 bases that are in frame from base 1. In the germline V gene (reference sequence), CDR1 corresponds to GTSNPN and CDR2 to SVGIG. The V end loses 2 bases and the J end loses 5 bases, and a stretch of 16 bases separates them. The donors were healthy, HIV-negative adults with no recently reported acute infections or vaccinations. Every donor was a Caucasian adult living in Nashville, Tennessee, USA. CD4+ T cells were enriched through magnetic negative selection, after which naive cells were positively selected on CD45RA and the remaining negative fraction served as the memory subset. Blood was collected by leukapheresis, and PBMCs were isolated by Ficoll-Histopaque density gradient centrifugation and then cryopreserved in liquid nitrogen vapor phase. Analytical flow cytometry was used to check the purity and quantity of each magnetically sorted T cell population. From each sorted fraction, genomic DNA was isolated and quantified by UV absorbance on a Nanodrop 2000c.

The rearrangement joined TRBV30 to TRBJ2-7, with a weak D call of TRBD1 (5 bases match). The specimen sequenced was memory CD4+ T cells sorted from blood. The sample's cell subset or site label, in plain terms: CD45RA-negative fraction. This receptor was obtained from a young man in good health. In nucleotide form, the sequence is TGTGCCTGGAGTAGCAGGGCCTGGGGAAACGAGCAGTACTTC. Protein translation: CAWSSRAWGNEQYF.